This TCR beta chain was found in a study of blood T cell repertoires in COVID-19. In the study overall: The United States, Italy and Spain provided the acute and convalescent COVID-19 samples. T cells, B-cell-depleted T cells, or PBMCs provided the cDNA or gDNA that served as material.

Trimming at V came to 7 bases and at J to 6 bases, leaving 15 bases not matched to a gene. The CDR3 extends over 15 amino acids. CDR1 GTSNPN and CDR2 SVGIG come from the germline V gene (reference sequence). In the original analysis: By means of reference gene primer amplification, nucleated cell counts were estimated. The repertoire was sequenced with immunoSEQ multiplex PCR; TCRdb's copy has only in-frame clones and lacks some. Clone size and V and J calls were adopted from that table, with D and trimming inferred from the DNA. The sample holds approximately 210,000 clones, approximately 89% seen once.

Sample: peripheral blood. The rearrangement joins TRBV30 to TRBJ1-1; 9 bases are shared with TRBD1. This clonotype was sampled from a woman in her forties with acute or convalescent COVID-19. CDR3 protein: CALDTRDRVIAEAFF. CDR3 DNA: TGTGCCTTAGATACCCGGGACAGGGTTATCGCTGAAGCTTTCTTT.